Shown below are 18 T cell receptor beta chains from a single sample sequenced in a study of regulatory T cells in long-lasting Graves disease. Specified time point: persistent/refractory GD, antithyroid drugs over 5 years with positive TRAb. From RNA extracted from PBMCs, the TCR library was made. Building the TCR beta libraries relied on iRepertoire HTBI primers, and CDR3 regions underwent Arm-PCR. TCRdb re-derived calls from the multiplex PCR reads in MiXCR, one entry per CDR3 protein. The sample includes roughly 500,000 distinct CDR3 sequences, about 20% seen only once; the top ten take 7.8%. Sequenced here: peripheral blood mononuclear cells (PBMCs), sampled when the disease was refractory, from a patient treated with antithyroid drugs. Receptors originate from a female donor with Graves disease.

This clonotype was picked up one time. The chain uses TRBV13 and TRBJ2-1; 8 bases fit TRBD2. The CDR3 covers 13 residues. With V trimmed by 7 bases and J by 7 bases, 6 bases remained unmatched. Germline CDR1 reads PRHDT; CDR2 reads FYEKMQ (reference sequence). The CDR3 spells CASNPREGNEQFF. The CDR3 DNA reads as TGTGCCAGCAACCCACGGGAGGGTAATGAGCAGTTCTTC.

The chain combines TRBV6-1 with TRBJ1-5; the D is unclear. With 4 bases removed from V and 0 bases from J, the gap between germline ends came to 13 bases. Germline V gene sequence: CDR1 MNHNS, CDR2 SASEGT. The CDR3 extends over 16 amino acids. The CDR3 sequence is CASSAEVSFSNQPQHF. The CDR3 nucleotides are TGTGCCAGCAGTGCCGAGGTATCGTTTAGCAATCAGCCCCAGCATTTT.

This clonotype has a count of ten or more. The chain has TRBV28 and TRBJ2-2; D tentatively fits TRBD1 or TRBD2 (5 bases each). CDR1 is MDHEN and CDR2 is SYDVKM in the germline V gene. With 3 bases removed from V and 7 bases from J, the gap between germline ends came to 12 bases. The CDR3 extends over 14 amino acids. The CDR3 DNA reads TGTGCCAGCAGTTTCCGAGGGGCGAACGGGGAGCTGTTTTTT. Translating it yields CASSFRGANGELFF.

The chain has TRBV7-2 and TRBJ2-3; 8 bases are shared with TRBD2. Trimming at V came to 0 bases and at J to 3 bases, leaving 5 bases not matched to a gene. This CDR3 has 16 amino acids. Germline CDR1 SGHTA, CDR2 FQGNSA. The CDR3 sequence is CASSLAAGGQTDTQYF. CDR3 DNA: TGTGCCAGCAGCTTAGCGGCGGGAGGTCAAACAGATACGCAGTATTTT.

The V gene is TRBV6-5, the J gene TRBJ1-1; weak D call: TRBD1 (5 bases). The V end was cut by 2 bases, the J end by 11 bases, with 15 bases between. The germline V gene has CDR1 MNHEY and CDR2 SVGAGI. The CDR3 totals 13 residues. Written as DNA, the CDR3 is TGTGCCAGCAGTTACGGGGCAGGCGGCTTGGCTTTCTTT. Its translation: CASSYGAGGLAFF.

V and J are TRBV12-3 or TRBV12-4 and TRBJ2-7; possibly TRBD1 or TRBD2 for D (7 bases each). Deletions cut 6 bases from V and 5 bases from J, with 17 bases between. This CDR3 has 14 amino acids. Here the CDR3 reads CASRGGGRADEQYF. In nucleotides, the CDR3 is TGTGCCAGCAGAGGGGGCGGGAGAGCCGACGAGCAGTACTTC.

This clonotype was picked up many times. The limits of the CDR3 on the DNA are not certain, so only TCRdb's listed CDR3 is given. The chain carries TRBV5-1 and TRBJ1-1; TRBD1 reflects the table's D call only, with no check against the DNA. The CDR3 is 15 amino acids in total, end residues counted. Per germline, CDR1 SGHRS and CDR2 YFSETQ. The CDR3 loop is CASSWGTGTGPGTFF.

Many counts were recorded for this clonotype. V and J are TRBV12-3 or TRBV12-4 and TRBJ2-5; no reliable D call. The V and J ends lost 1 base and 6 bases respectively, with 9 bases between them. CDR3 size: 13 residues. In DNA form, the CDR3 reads TGTGCCAGCAGTTTAGGGCAGGAGAAGACCCAGTACTTC. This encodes CASSLGQEKTQYF.

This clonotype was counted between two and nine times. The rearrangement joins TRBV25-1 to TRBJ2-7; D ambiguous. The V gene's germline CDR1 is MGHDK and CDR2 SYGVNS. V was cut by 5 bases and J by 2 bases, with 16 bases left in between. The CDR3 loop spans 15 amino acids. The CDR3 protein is CASSTMGYPTYEQYF. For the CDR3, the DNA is TGTGCCAGCAGTACTATGGGGTATCCCACCTACGAGCAGTACTTC.

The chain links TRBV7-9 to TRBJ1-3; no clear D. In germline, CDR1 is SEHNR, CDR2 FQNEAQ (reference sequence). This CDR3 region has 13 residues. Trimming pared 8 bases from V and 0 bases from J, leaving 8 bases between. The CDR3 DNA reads TGTGCCAGCGCCCTAGACTCTGGAAACACCATATATTTT. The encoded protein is CASALDSGNTIYF.

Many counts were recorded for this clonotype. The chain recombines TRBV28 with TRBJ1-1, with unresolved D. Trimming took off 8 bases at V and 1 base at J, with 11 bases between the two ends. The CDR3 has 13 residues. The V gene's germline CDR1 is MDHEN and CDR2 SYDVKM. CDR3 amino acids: CASQVSKNTEAFF. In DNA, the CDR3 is TGTGCCAGCCAGGTGAGCAAGAACACTGAAGCTTTCTTT.

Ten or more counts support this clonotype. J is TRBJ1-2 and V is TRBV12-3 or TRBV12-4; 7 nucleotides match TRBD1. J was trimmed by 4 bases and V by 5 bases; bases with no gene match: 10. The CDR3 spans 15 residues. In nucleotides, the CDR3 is TGTGCCAGCAGTCCTCGAGGGGGCGAGACCTATGGCTACACCTTC. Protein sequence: CASSPRGGETYGYTF.

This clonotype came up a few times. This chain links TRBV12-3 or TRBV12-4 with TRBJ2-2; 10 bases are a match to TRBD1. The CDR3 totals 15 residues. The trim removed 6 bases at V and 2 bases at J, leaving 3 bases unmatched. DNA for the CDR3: TGTGCCAGCAGCATGACAGGGGGCAACACCGGGGAGCTGTTTTTT. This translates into CASSMTGGNTGELFF.

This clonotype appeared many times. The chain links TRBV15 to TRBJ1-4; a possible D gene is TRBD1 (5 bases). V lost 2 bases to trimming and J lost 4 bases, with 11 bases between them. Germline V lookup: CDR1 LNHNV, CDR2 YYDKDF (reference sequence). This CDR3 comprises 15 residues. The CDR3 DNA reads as TGTGCCACCAGCAGATCGACAGATTATAATGAAAAACTGTTTTTT. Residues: CATSRSTDYNEKLFF.

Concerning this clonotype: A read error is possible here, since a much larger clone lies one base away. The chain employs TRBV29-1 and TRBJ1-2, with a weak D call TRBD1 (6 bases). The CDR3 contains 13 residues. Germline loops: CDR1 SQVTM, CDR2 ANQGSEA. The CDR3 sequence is CSVAKDSFYGHTF. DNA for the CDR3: TGCAGCGTGGCGAAGGACAGCTTCTATGGCCACACCTTC. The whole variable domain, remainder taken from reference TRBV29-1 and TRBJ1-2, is SAVISQKPSRDICQRGTSLTIQCQVDSQVTMMFWYRQQPGQSLTLIATANQGSEATYESGFVIDKFPISRPNLTFSTLTVSNMSPEDSSIYLCSVAKDSFYGHTFGSGTRLTVV.

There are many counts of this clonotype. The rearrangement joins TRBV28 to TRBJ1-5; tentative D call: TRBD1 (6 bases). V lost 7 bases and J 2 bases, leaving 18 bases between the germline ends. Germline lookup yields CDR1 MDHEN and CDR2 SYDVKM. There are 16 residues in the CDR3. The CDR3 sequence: CASTYRGGLGNQPQHF. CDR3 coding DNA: TGTGCCAGCACCTATAGAGGGGGATTAGGCAATCAGCCCCAGCATTTT.

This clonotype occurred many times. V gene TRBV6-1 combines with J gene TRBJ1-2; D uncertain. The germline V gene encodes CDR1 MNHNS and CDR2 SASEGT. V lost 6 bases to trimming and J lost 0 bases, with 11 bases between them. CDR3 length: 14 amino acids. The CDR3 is CASRNGSPNYGYTF. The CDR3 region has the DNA TGTGCCAGCAGAAACGGGTCACCTAACTATGGCTACACCTTC.

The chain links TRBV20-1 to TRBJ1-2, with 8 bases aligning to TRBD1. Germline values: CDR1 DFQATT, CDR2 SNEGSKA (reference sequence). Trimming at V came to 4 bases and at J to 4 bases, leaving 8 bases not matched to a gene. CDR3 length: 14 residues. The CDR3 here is CSAIARGLGYGYTF. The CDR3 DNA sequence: TGCAGTGCTATTGCCAGGGGGCTGGGCTATGGCTACACCTTC.